The next 26 T cell receptor beta chains were all read from a single sample in a study of shared clonotypes between healthy human individuals. Sequencing used immunoSEQ multiplex PCR; TCRdb keeps in-frame clones, though not all of them. The sample yields about 1.5 million clones, approximately 98% seen once. The sequenced sample was naive CD4+ T cells sorted from blood. Subset in this sample: CD45RA+ positively selected. The receptor source for this set is a man between 25 and 39 years old in good health.

The rearrangement links TRBV28 to TRBJ2-7; the match to TRBD2 covers 16 bases. Germline CDR1 is MDHEN and CDR2 is SYDVKM. With V trimmed by 4 bases and J by 7 bases, 19 bases remained unmatched. This CDR3 has 20 amino acids. Written as DNA, the CDR3 is TGTGCCAGCAGTTCCCTCTCCGGGACTAGCGGGAGGGGGGGACTTGGTGAGCAGTACTTC. Translating it yields CASSSLSGTSGRGGLGEQYF.

This chain joins TRBV27 and TRBJ1-3; D gene ambiguous. Germline CDR1 reads MNHEY; CDR2 reads SMNVEV (reference sequence). Trimming left V 4 bases short and J 0 bases short, with 7 bases between. The CDR3 is made up of 14 amino acids. The CDR3 sequence is CASSSRYSGNTIYF. CDR3 coding DNA: TGTGCCAGCAGTTCACGGTACTCTGGAAACACCATATATTTT.

This chain links TRBV5-1 with TRBJ2-5; D unclear. The CDR3 contains 13 residues. V lost 3 bases, J lost 5 bases, and 11 bases lay in between. Germline-derived CDR1 and CDR2 are SGHRS and YFSETQ. DNA of the CDR3: TGCGCCAGCAGCTCCGAGGCCCATGAGACCCAGTACTTC. Its protein is CASSSEAHETQYF.

With respect to this clone: Other DNA sequences of this sample code for an identical CDR3. This chain joins TRBV10-1 and TRBJ2-5; D is undetermined. This CDR3 is built from 13 residues. Germline-derived CDR1 and CDR2 are WNHNN and SYGVQD (reference sequence). The V end lost 2 bases, the J end lost 4 bases, and 8 bases lay between the germline ends. CDR3 amino acids: CASSERVGETQYF. The CDR3 region has the DNA TGCGCCAGCAGTGAGAGGGTGGGAGAGACCCAGTACTTC.

The genes are TRBV10-1 and TRBJ2-7, with D perhaps matching TRBD1 (6 bases). This CDR3 comprises 15 residues. The V gene lost 4 bases and the J gene lost 2 bases, with 15 bases spanning the gap. In germline, CDR1 is WNHNN, CDR2 SYGVQD (reference sequence). CDR3 region: CASSAGGAPAYEQYF. CDR3 coding DNA: TGCGCCAGCAGTGCTGGGGGCGCCCCGGCCTACGAGCAGTACTTC.

V usage is TRBV11-2 and J usage is TRBJ2-7; D perhaps matches TRBD2 (6 bases). The CDR3 has 16 residues. Trimming took off 5 bases at V and 3 bases at J, with 20 bases between the two ends. From germline, CDR1 is SGHAT and CDR2 FQNNGV. The CDR3 loop reads CASSISFLATNYEQYF. Here the CDR3 DNA reads TGTGCCAGCAGCATATCATTCCTAGCGACGAACTACGAGCAGTACTTC. The complete variable domain, with remaining parts taken from reference TRBV11-2 and TRBJ2-7, reads EAGVAQSPRYKIIEKRQSVAFWCNPISGHATLYWYQQILGQGPKLLIQFQNNGVVDDSQLPKDRFSAERLKGVDSTLKIQPAKLEDSAVYLCASSISFLATNYEQYFGPGTRLTVT.

The chain is built from TRBV2 and TRBJ2-1; tentative D call: TRBD2 (6 bases). Between the trimmed V and J ends, which lost 10 bases and 5 bases, there was a span of 33 bases. The V gene's germline CDR1 is SNHLY and CDR2 FYNNEI. This CDR3 contains 19 residues. The CDR3 nucleotides are TGTGCCACTCCCCCCAACTCCGGGGGTGGAAATTGGGTAAACAATGAGCAGTTCTTC. It is translated as CATPPNSGGGNWVNNEQFF.

V usage is TRBV6-5 and J usage is TRBJ1-2, with 7 bases lining up with TRBD1. The J segment lost 5 bases and the V segment lost 5 bases, leaving 8 bases of the junction unmatched. The CDR3 consists of 14 residues. Germline CDR1 is MNHEY and CDR2 is SVGAGI. Here the CDR3 reads CASSGQGTAYGYTF. The DNA for the CDR3 is TGTGCCAGCAGTGGCCAAGGGACAGCTTATGGCTACACCTTC.

The V and J genes are TRBV5-5 and TRBJ2-7; D possibly uses TRBD1 or TRBD2 (5 bases each). The V end lost 5 bases, the J end lost 2 bases, and 11 bases lay between the germline ends. The CDR3 is 13 residues long. CDR1 is SGHKS and CDR2 is YYEKEE in the germline V gene (reference sequence). This chain's CDR3 is CASSRDGTYEQYF. CDR3 bases: TGTGCCAGCAGTCGGGACGGGACCTACGAGCAGTACTTC.

To note about this clone: At the DNA level, this CDR3 is encoded by other sequences in the same sample as well. This sequence joins TRBV11-2 and TRBJ1-1; D perhaps matches TRBD1 (5 bases). The CDR3 totals 14 residues. Germline V CDR1 and CDR2: SGHAT, FQNNGV. The V end was cut by 3 bases, the J end by 1 base, with 9 bases between. CDR3 sequence: CASSFSRANTEAFF. DNA of the CDR3: TGTGCCAGCAGCTTCTCCAGGGCGAACACTGAAGCTTTCTTT.

This chain links TRBV6-5 with TRBJ2-2; 7 bases match TRBD2. The germline CDR1 and CDR2 sequences are MNHEY and SVGAGI. V gave up 4 bases and J gave up 7 bases; unmatched junction bases: 6. CDR3 length: 14 residues. The CDR3 DNA is TGTGCCAGCAGTTTTGCGGGAGCGGACGGGGAGCTGTTTTTT. It specifies CASSFAGADGELFF.

This chain connects TRBV28 to TRBJ2-7; weak D call: TRBD2 (6 bases). Per the germline V gene, CDR1 is MDHEN and CDR2 is SYDVKM. Trimming removed 7 bases at V and 4 bases at J, with 17 bases between. CDR3 size: 14 residues. The CDR3 sequence is CASTGGNLGYEQYF. DNA of the CDR3: TGTGCCAGCACGGGCGGGAATCTAGGATACGAGCAGTACTTC.

V is TRBV7-6 and J is TRBJ2-7; D is unresolved. Trimming left V 2 bases short and J 6 bases short, with 8 bases between. This CDR3 region has 12 residues. CDR1 and CDR2 (germline): SGHVS, FNYEAQ. CDR3 sequence: CASSLPGGEQYF. The CDR3 DNA reads as TGTGCCAGCAGCTTACCCGGTGGCGAGCAGTACTTC.

J is TRBJ2-7 and V is TRBV10-3; possibly TRBD1 for D (6 bases). Trimming pared 0 bases from V and 1 base from J, leaving 7 bases between. CDR1 ENHRY and CDR2 SYGVKD come from the germline V gene. CDR3 length: 14 amino acids. The CDR3 DNA is TGTGCCATCAGTGAGTCTAGGGGGTCCTACGAGCAGTACTTC. This sequence encodes CAISESRGSYEQYF.

This clone came up once. The chain joins TRBV28 to TRBJ2-7; 10 bases match TRBD1. The CDR3 covers 16 residues. V lost 5 bases to trimming and J lost 2 bases; unmatched junction nucleotides: 9. Germline V gene data show CDR1 as MDHEN and CDR2 as SYDVKM. In nucleotides, the CDR3 is TGTGCCAGCAGTCCGACAGGGGGCGGTGGAGCCTACGAGCAGTACTTC. It yields the protein CASSPTGGGGAYEQYF.

This chain connects TRBV9 to TRBJ2-7; TRBD2 agrees at 8 bases. CDR3 length: 16 residues. Germline-derived CDR1 and CDR2 are SGDLS and YYNGEE. V was clipped by 0 bases and J by 6 bases; unmatched bases: 11. This CDR3 reads CASSVAGGRVAAEQYF. The CDR3 DNA is TGTGCCAGCAGCGTAGCGGGGGGGCGCGTAGCCGCCGAGCAGTACTTC.

The gene calls are TRBV11-2 and TRBJ2-1; no clear D. The V end lost 0 bases, the J end lost 4 bases, and 7 bases lay between the germline ends. Looked up from germline, CDR1 is SGHAT and CDR2 is FQNNGV. The CDR3 is made up of 14 amino acids. CDR3 DNA sequence: TGTGCCAGCAGCTTAGATTTGACTTACAATGAGCAGTTCTTC. Encoded protein: CASSLDLTYNEQFF. Drawing the rest from reference TRBV11-2 and TRBJ2-1, the complete variable domain is EAGVAQSPRYKIIEKRQSVAFWCNPISGHATLYWYQQILGQGPKLLIQFQNNGVVDDSQLPKDRFSAERLKGVDSTLKIQPAKLEDSAVYLCASSLDLTYNEQFFGPGTRLTVL.

This clone was seen a single time. The genes are TRBV7-6 and TRBJ2-7; 7 nucleotides agree with TRBD1. The length of the CDR3 is 15 residues. The ends lost 3 bases at V and 7 bases at J; junction bases unmatched: 12. CDR1 and CDR2 (germline): SGHVS, FNYEAQ. CDR3 amino acids: CASSLPGQRTFEQYF. As DNA, the CDR3 is TGTGCCAGCAGCTTGCCGGGACAGCGGACTTTTGAGCAGTACTTC. The whole variable domain, remainder taken from reference TRBV7-6 and TRBJ2-7, is GAGVSQSPRYKVTKRGQDVALRCDPISGHVSLYWYRQALGQGPEFLTYFNYEAQQDKSGLPNDRFSAERPEGSISTLTIQRTEQRDSAMYRCASSLPGQRTFEQYFGPGTRLTVT.

The chain uses TRBV7-6 and TRBJ2-5, with TRBD1 identical over 10 bases. V shed 1 base and J 0 bases; nucleotides not matched to a gene: 5. Germline CDR1 is SGHVS and CDR2 is FNYEAQ. The CDR3 loop spans 17 amino acids. CDR3 sequence reads: CASSLGGTGAYQETQYF. Written as DNA, the CDR3 is TGTGCCAGCAGCTTAGGGGGGACAGGGGCGTACCAAGAGACCCAGTACTTC.

This sequence joins TRBV25-1 and TRBJ2-2; the D gene is possibly TRBD2 (5 bases). The germline V and J ends were trimmed by 6 bases and 4 bases, with 9 bases remaining between them. CDR1 and CDR2 (germline): MGHDK, SYGVNS. The CDR3 length is 13 residues. The DNA of the CDR3 is TGTGCCAGCAGGAAGGACTTCACCGGGGAGCTGTTTTTT. Translating gives CASRKDFTGELFF.

This clone was seen once. The junction does not match germline at one end; this may be a read error. The chain recombines TRBV5-5 with TRBJ1-2; D gene ambiguous. There are 12 residues in the CDR3. Germline CDR1 and CDR2: SGHKS and YYEKEE (reference sequence). CDR3 nucleotides: TGTGCCAGCAGCTTGGTGGCAGGCACTGTTGCCTTC. This gives the protein CASSLVAGTVAF.

In its sample, this clone was seen once. This sequence joins TRBV7-9 and TRBJ2-2, with 8 bases matching TRBD1. V dropped 4 bases and J dropped 7; count of bases not matched to a gene: 8. The CDR3 runs to 15 residues. Germline CDR1 and CDR2: SEHNR and FQNEAQ (reference sequence). DNA of the CDR3: TGTGCCAGCAGCTCACGGACAGGGTGGAGCGGGGAGCTGTTTTTT. Translating it yields CASSSRTGWSGELFF.

Written as DNA, the CDR3 is TGTGCCAGCAGCGTAAAACATTCGGGCGGGAGCTCCTACAATGAGCAGTTCTTC. Translating gives CASSVKHSGGSSYNEQFF. J is TRBJ2-1 and V is TRBV9; 7 bases align to TRBD2. CDR3 length: 18 residues. Germline lookup yields CDR1 SGDLS and CDR2 YYNGEE. V shed 1 base and J 0 bases; nucleotides not matched to a gene: 10.

The J gene is TRBJ2-7, the V gene TRBV10-3; either TRBD1 or TRBD2 may supply D (5 bases each). CDR1 and CDR2 from the germline V gene are ENHRY and SYGVKD. The V gene lost 6 bases and the J gene lost 3 bases, with 18 bases spanning the gap. The CDR3 length is 15 residues. The CDR3, as DNA: TGTGCCATCAGATCCCCGGGGCGCCCGGACTACGAGCAGTACTTC. Translated: CAIRSPGRPDYEQYF.

The rearrangement joins TRBV7-6 to TRBJ2-2; 11 nucleotides line up with TRBD2. The J segment lost 5 bases and the V segment lost 3 bases, leaving 8 bases of the junction unmatched. This CDR3 contains 17 residues. The germline V gene encodes CDR1 SGHVS and CDR2 FNYEAQ. CDR3 protein: CASSFFSGRAGTGELFF. CDR3 coding DNA: TGTGCCAGCAGCTTCTTTAGCGGGAGGGCCGGTACCGGGGAGCTGTTTTTT.

J is TRBJ1-4 and V is TRBV18; 9 bases agree with TRBD1. The CDR3 is 15 residues long. Germline CDR1 and CDR2: KGHSH and LQKENI. V lost 5 bases and J lost 8; bases outside the gene matches: 9. The CDR3 loop is CASSNLPGQGEKLFF. In DNA, the CDR3 is TGTGCCAGCTCAAATCTCCCGGGACAGGGAGAAAAACTGTTTTTT.